This TCR beta chain was identified in a study of chemoradiotherapy in HPV16-positive cancers (dated by TCRdb to the early 2020s). Regarding the study in general: Candidate HPV-specific T-cell clones and common TCR motifs were defined through functional T-cell assays on cells from a couple of HPV16-positive patients. The study asked whether T-cell immunity against the HPV oncoproteins E6 and E7 changes during chemoradiotherapy and whether it affects survival. TCR repertoires from roughly 87 patients with HPV-related cancers were then used to track the candidate HPV-specific TCRs and motifs. The full study reports these points: The functional definition of HPV-specific T cells came from only two HPV16-positive patients, and the survival association was reported for HPV16-positive patients. Expansion of candidate HPV-specific clones and E7-related TCR motifs was observed in the tumor microenvironment during treatment, whereas no such expansion was observed for non-HPV-specific T cells. Among HPV16-positive patients, expansion of HPV-responsive T cells during chemoradiotherapy was associated with better recurrence-free survival.

On this clone: The antigen this receptor binds is unknown. Base qualities were left out, and no much larger clone turns up one base away.

Because repertoires were sampled repeatedly during chemoradiotherapy, clonal expansion in the tumor microenvironment could be followed. Library preparation used the immunoSEQ multiplex PCR assay. TCRdb limited this immuneACCESS table to in-frame rearrangements with V and J called. A share of clones is missing; checked studies link under half to unresolved V genes, and the rest is unexplained. The sample table holds 2,500 to 3,000 clones, of which approximately 80% were seen once. The ten top clones hold 10% to 14% of the sample. Via the germline V gene, CDR1 is SGDLS and CDR2 YYNGEE. The CDR3, from cysteine to phenylalanine, totals 12 residues. Just CDR3 DNA is preserved here, 36 bases in frame from base 1. Deletion took 4 bases off V and 3 bases off J, with a span of 4 bases between the germline ends.

This chain is built from TRBV9 and TRBJ2-2; no D gene is confidently identified. Specimen: blood, collected from a patient who underwent chemoradiotherapy. This TCR came from a human donor with HPV-associated anogenital cancer. CDR3 region: CASSPHTGELFF. At the DNA level, the sequence is TGTGCCAGCAGCCCTCACACCGGGGAGCTGTTTTTT. Extended through the reference TRBV9 and TRBJ2-2 proteins, this CDR3 yields the full variable domain: DSGVTQTPKHLITATGQRVTLRCSPRSGDLSVYWYQQSLDQGLQFLIQYYNGEERAKGNILERFSAQQFPDLHSELNLSSLELGDSALYFCASSPHTGELFFGEGSRLTVL.